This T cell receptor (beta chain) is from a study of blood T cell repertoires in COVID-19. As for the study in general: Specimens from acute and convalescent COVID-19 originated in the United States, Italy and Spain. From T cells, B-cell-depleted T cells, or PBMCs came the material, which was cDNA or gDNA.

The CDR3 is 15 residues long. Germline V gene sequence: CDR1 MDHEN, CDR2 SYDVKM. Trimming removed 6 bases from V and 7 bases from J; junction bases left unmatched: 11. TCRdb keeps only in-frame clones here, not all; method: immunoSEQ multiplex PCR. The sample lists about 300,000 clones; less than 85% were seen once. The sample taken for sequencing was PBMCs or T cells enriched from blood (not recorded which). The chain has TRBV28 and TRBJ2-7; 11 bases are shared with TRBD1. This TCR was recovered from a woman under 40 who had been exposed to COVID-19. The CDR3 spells CASSPGQGAFREQYF. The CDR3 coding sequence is TGTGCCAGCAGCCCTGGACAGGGGGCGTTTCGGGAGCAGTACTTC.